A selection of T cell receptor beta chains follows, all from one sample in a study of T cells in Graves' hyperthyroidism and ophthalmopathy. TCRdb itself ran the multiplex PCR reads through MiXCR, one entry per CDR3 protein. The table shows 350,000 to 450,000 distinct CDR3 sequences, with more than 13% occurring only once. Input material: blood. These receptors were taken from a man aged 50 or older with Graves' ophthalmopathy. Each CDR3 is given with its conserved first and last residue.

cdr3_length	v_call	j_call	cdr3_aa
14	TRBV20-1	TRBJ2-5	CSARDGRGLETQYF
15	TRBV3-1	TRBJ2-1	CASSDRAGGNNEQFF
14	TRBV12-3/TRBV12-4	TRBJ1-6	CASSSPGGVSPLHF
13	TRBV18	TRBJ1-4	CASSPTTNEKLFF
15	TRBV15	TRBJ1-5	CATSSRLLPNQPQHF
16	TRBV16	TRBJ1-5	CASSQGRPENNQPQHF
17	TRBV6-5	TRBJ1-6	CASSYLSQGIYNSPLHF
14	TRBV12-3/TRBV12-4	TRBJ2-3	CASSLRLDGDTQYF
16	TRBV13	TRBJ2-1	CASSLFRTSGSNEQFF
13	TRBV30	TRBJ2-1	CAWSRASLYEQFF
13	TRBV19	TRBJ2-4	CASSITEQNIQYF
16	TRBV5-5	TRBJ2-7	CASSWSASGVSYEQYF
15	TRBV25-1	TRBJ2-6	CASSQWTGSTNVLTF
14	TRBV27	TRBJ1-6	CASSSVRGNSPLHF
15	TRBV7-3	TRBJ1-1	CASSSYGRKNTEAFF
13	TRBV18	TRBJ2-7	CASSENVGGEQYF
16	TRBV3-1	TRBJ2-3	CASSPSSGMGTDTQYF
15	TRBV20-1	TRBJ2-1	CSARDPTSGNNEQFF
13	TRBV3-1	TRBJ2-7	CASSQISDYEQYF
12	TRBV30	TRBJ1-2	CAWSEGSYGYTF
15	TRBV5-1	TRBJ2-3	CASSLVREPSDTQYF
13	TRBV5-1	TRBJ1-1	CASRPTPNTEAFF
13	TRBV19	TRBJ2-2	CASSQQGTGELFF
17	TRBV19	TRBJ2-3	CASSSTGTSGRSDTQYF
13	TRBV10-3	TRBJ1-4	CAISLTGSEKLFF
12	TRBV20-1	TRBJ2-7	CSARDLTPVQYF
18	TRBV6-5	TRBJ2-3	CASSYPRTAGEATDTQYF
12	TRBV20-1	TRBJ2-7	CSARDEGPEQYF
16	TRBV13	TRBJ2-7	CASSLSLLAGGLEQYF
10	TRBV20-1	TRBJ2-7	CSASGDEQYF
15	TRBV5-8	TRBJ2-1	CASSLYSGTYNEQFF
18	TRBV5-1	TRBJ2-7	CASSRRRTNGDTAYEQYF
11	TRBV28	TRBJ2-1	CASSLFDEQFF
15	TRBV30	TRBJ2-3	CAWRTQRERADTQYF
16	TRBV3-1	TRBJ1-5	CASSQGTGGARQPQHF